This T cell receptor beta chain is from a study of regulatory T cells in long-lasting Graves disease (TCRdb year 2021). Regarding the complete study: In the newly diagnosed Graves' disease group, patients had been taking antithyroid drugs for less than 3 months. Peripheral blood TCR sequencing and RNA sequencing compared persistent Graves' disease patients with newly diagnosed Graves' disease patients. The study took place in China and was registered as a clinical trial. A total of approximately 35 samples were covered by TCR sequencing, comprising approximately 13 persistent and about 20 newly diagnosed Graves' disease patients. Study-wide conclusions, independent of this receptor: Compared with newly diagnosed patients, persistent Graves' disease patients had lower TCR Shannon entropy and fewer highly expanded clones, which suggests clonal expansion. Persistent disease showed preferential use of TRBV28, TRBJ1-2 and TRBJ2-5, whereas newly diagnosed disease favored TRBV20-1 and TRBJ2-1. The small sample size was acknowledged by the authors as a limitation that may reduce accuracy. Only peripheral blood was studied, because thyroid tissue, the primary lesion, was inaccessible. Patients with persistent disease shared more public clonotypes (about 2,500) than newly diagnosed patients did (around 1,000). Only the TCR beta chain was sequenced and analyzed.

This clonotype was seen at least ten times. The antigen it binds to is not known. No base qualities exist here, and no much larger clone lies one base off it. Library generation was performed with multiplex PCR. Reads for this sample came from an Illumina HiSeq 4000. TCR beta libraries were built with iRepertoire HTBI primers and Arm-PCR amplification of CDR3 regions. Before sequencing, the PCR products went through gel purification. In the authors' own workflow: Gene usage analysis of CDR3 amino acid clonotypes used the roughly 60 TRBV and around 13 TRBJ segments found across samples. COPE and FqMerger were used to merge filtered high-quality paired reads into contigs. BLAST was used to align contigs to IMGT TRBV, TRBD and TRBJ reference genes, with CDR3 defined following IMGT. Any clonotype with a frequency above 0.1% was counted as a highly expanded clone. Shannon entropy served as the measure of repertoire diversity, while the Gini coefficient captured V-J evenness. A clonotype was considered public if more than one individual shared it. Using fastp trimming at Q25 and MiXCR clonotype assembly, TCRdb reanalyzed the public sequencing data and kept in-frame beta chains. Identical CDR3 proteins give one entry, which carries the most common genes and DNA. The V and J calls and clone size come from TCRdb's table, not from the authors' own analysis. The table for this sample lists about 500,000 distinct CDR3 sequences; 12% of them were counted only once. The ten largest clones add up to almost 9% of the sample.

The CDR3 starts with the cysteine, ends with the phenylalanine, and has 15 residues. CDR3 DNA is the only sequence kept; it has 45 bases, read in frame from the first base. At the junction V is shortened by 5 bases and J by 6 bases; bases outside the gene matches: 7. The germline V gene sets CDR1 to SGHVS and CDR2 to FQNEAQ. In light of the paper, this sample's time point label describes: newly diagnosed GD, antithyroid drugs for less than 3 months. RNA was extracted from PBMCs in TRIzol for both TCR sequencing and RNA sequencing. The diagnosis of Graves' disease was made according to American Thyroid Association guidelines. Patients were recruited from an endocrinology department in Xi'an, China. Each patient gave 7 to 9.5 milliliters of peripheral blood, collected in an EDTA anticoagulant tube. Ficoll Paque Plus density gradient separation was used to isolate PBMCs, and no further T cell sorting was done. An Agilent 2100 Bioanalyzer and agarose gel were used to check RNA quality, and a NanoDrop 2000 was used to measure RNA concentration.

These data also formed part of another study, on T cells in Graves' hyperthyroidism and ophthalmopathy. Taken from the second paper: A patient counted as having stable Graves' hyperthyroidism if no progression to ophthalmopathy occurred over 18 months of follow-up. Hyperthyroidism patients were newly diagnosed, with disease duration under 2 months, and aged 18 to 65 years. Patients with uncontrolled infections, other autoimmune diseases, pregnancy or lactation were excluded. Clinical symptoms, serum thyroxine and TRAb, thyroid ultrasound, and orbital computed tomography formed the basis for the diagnoses. For the first round of RT-PCR on the TCR CDR3, the HTBI primer set was used together with the Qiagen OneStep RT-PCR kit. Blood samples also contained most of the expanded thyroid clonotypes (frequency above 0.001), which suggests that blood repertoires may reflect thyroid immune responses. In cross-validation, a model built on a 13 V-J signature told ophthalmopathy apart from stable hyperthyroidism with about 90% sensitivity and approximately 81% specificity, and in testing the same model reached 80%/75%. In validation, the model predicted progression to ophthalmopathy a median of around six months before onset, with roughly 70% sensitivity and more than 72% specificity. A discovery cohort of fewer than 110 patients, about 44 with Graves' ophthalmopathy and about 58 with stable Graves' hyperthyroidism, was used to find distinguishing TCR V-J signatures. Prospective prediction of ophthalmopathy was tested in an independent validation cohort of 18 to 20 hyperthyroidism patients and approximately 17 patients who later progressed to ophthalmopathy. The 95 to 100 discovery patients were randomly split 7:3 into training and test sets. In more than 5 Graves' hyperthyroidism patients, the study also compared T-cell repertoires from thyroid tissue with T-cell repertoires from blood. Following sampling, methimazole starting at 30 mg daily was given to hyperthyroidism patients, and high-dose intravenous methylprednisolone was given to ophthalmopathy patients. A second multiplex PCR round built the libraries, followed by size selection and purification. Libraries were sequenced paired-end with 100 bp reads on an Illumina HiSeq2000. SOAPnuke was used to process the raw data, removing reads that contained adapters or uncalled bases, had a mean Phred below 15, or lacked an exact match to the constant primer or identifier. COPE v1.2.5 was used to merge the high-quality paired reads, and each unique nucleotide sequence was defined as a clonotype. MiTCR v1.1 was used to align clonotypes to the IMGT TRBV, TRBD and TRBJ reference segments. The analysis was restricted to V-J combinations with a frequency above 0.0001, which together covered over 99% of the repertoires. The TCS score was defined as F50 (clonal expansion) divided by E x V (chaos), with BLOSUM62-based TCRdist calculated between CDR3 peptides within each V-J. Welch's t-statistics and random forest reduced around 520 V-J features to 13, which were used in a naive Bayes classifier (R e1071). Sample size was not statistically predetermined, and blinding of investigators to group allocation was not performed. TCR Vbeta CDR3 sequencing of approximately 140 peripheral blood samples (over 40 ophthalmopathy, about 80 hyperthyroidism and approximately 17 progressor patients) is reported in the paper.

The sequencing used peripheral blood mononuclear cells (PBMCs), collected at new diagnosis, from a patient treated with antithyroid drugs. The chain was built from TRBV7-8 and TRBJ1-6; 7 bases in between match TRBD1. This TCR derives from a woman between 25 and 40 years old with Graves disease. Donor details come from another sample of the same person, matched by shared clones. The nucleotide sequence is given as TGTGCCAGCAGCCCCACCGGGACAGCTAATTCACCCCTCCACTTT. Its coded protein is CASSPTGTANSPLHF.